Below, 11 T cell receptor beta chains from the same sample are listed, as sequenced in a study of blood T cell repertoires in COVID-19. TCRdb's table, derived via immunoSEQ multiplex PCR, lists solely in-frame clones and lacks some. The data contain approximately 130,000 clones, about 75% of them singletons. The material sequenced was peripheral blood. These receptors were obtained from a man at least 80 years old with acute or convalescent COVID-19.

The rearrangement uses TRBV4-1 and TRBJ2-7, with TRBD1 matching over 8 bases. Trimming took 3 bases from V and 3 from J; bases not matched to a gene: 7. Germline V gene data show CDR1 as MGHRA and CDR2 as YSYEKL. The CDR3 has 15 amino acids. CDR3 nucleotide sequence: TGCGCCAGCAGCCATGGGACAGGAGCCTTCTACGAGCAGTACTTC. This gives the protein CASSHGTGAFYEQYF.

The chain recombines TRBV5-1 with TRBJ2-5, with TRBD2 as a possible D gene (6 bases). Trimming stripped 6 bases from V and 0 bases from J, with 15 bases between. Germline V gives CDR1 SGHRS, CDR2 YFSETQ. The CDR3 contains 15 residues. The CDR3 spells CASIRNGGYQETQYF. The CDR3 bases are TGCGCCAGCATTCGCAACGGGGGTTACCAAGAGACCCAGTACTTC.

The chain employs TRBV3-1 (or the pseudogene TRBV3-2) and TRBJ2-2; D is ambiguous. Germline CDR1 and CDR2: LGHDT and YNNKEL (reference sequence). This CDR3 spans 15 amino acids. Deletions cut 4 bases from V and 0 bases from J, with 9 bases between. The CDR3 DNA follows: TGTGCCAGCAGCCGGCGGTCAGCGAACACCGGGGAGCTGTTTTTT. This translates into CASSRRSANTGELFF.

The CDR3 here is CASSRTGGSYEQYF. The DNA of the CDR3 is TGTGCCAGCTCAAGAACAGGGGGCTCCTACGAGCAGTACTTC. The rearrangement uses TRBV18 and TRBJ2-7; 8 nucleotides agree with TRBD1. This CDR3 region has 14 residues. CDR1 and CDR2 (germline): KGHSH, LQKENI. With 5 bases clipped from V and 0 bases from J, the junction kept 3 bases outside the gene matches.

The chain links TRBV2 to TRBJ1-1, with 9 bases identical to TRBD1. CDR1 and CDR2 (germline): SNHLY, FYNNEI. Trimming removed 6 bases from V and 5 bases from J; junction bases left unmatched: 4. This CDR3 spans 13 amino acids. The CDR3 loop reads CASSAGQGTEAFF. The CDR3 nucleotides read TGTGCCAGCAGCGCGGGACAGGGAACTGAAGCTTTCTTT. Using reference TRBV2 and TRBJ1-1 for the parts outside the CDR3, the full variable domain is EPEVTQTPSHQVTQMGQEVILRCVPISNHLYFYWYRQILGQKVEFLVSFYNNEISEKSEIFDDQFSVERPDGSNFTLKIRSTKLEDSAMYFCASSAGQGTEAFFGQGTRLTVV.

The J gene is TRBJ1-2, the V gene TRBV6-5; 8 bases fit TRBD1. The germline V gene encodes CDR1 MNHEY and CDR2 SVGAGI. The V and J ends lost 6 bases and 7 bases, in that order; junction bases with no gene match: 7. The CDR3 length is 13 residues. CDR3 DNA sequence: TGTGCCAGCAGAGACCAGGGGGCTGGTGGCTACACCTTC. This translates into CASRDQGAGGYTF.

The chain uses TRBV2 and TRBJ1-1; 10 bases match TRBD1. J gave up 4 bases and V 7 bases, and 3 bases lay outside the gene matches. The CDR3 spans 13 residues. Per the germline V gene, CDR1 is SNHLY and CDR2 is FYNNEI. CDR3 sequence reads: CASNRQGATEAFF. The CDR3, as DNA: TGTGCCAGCAATAGACAGGGGGCCACTGAAGCTTTCTTT.

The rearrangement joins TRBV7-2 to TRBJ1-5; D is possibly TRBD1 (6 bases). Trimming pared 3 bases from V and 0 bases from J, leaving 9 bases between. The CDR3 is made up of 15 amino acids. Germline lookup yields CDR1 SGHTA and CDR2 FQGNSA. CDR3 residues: CASSFQGYSNQPQHF. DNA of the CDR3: TGTGCCAGCAGCTTTCAGGGGTATAGCAATCAGCCCCAGCATTTT.

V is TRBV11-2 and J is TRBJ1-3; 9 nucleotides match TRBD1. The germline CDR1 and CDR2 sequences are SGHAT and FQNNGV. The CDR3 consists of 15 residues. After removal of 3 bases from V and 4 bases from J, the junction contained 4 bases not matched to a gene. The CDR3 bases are TGTGCCAGCAGCTTGTCCACAGGGGGCGGAAACACCATATATTTT. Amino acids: CASSLSTGGGNTIYF.

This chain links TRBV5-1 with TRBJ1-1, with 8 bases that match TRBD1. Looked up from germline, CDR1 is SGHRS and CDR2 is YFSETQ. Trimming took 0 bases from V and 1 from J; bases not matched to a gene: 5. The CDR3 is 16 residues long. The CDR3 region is CASSLDPGGQNTEAFF. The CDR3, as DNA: TGCGCCAGCAGCTTGGATCCAGGGGGCCAGAACACTGAAGCTTTCTTT. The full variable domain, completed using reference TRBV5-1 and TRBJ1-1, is KAGVTQTPRYLIKTRGQQVTLSCSPISGHRSVSWYQQTPGQGLQFLFEYFSETQRNKGNFPGRFSGRQFSNSRSEMNVSTLELGDSALYLCASSLDPGGQNTEAFFGQGTRLTVV.

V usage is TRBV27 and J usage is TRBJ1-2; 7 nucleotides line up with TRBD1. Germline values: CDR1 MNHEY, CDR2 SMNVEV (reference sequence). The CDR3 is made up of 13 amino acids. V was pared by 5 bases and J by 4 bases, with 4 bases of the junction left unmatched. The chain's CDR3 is CASSTQGGYGYTF. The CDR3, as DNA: TGTGCCAGCAGTACCCAGGGGGGCTATGGCTACACCTTC.